Each of the 10 T cell receptor beta chains below was sequenced from the same sample in a study of tissue T cells after allogeneic stem cell transplantation. Profiling relied on immunoSEQ multiplex PCR, and the TCRdb table lists in-frame clones only, not all of them. The repertoire includes about 2,100 clones, under 55% of them detected once, and 30% to 45% sits in the top ten. Noted time point: mouse harvest day 14 after allogeneic transplant. Tail vein injection delivered 10^7 T-cell-depleted bone marrow cells and 10^6 splenic CD5+ T cells. Sequenced input: liver tissue. The source is a female BALB/c mouse given C57BL/6 T cells with graft-versus-host disease after an allogeneic hematopoietic cell transplant.

Details on this clone: The genes and germline here are from mouse. The read is 1 residue too short to cover the CDR3 end, so that end is filled in from the germline J gene. This chain uses TRBV31 with TRBJ1-3; D is ambiguous. CDR1 and CDR2 (germline): GKSSPN, SITVG. Trimming cost V 0 bases and J 0 bases, with 9 bases left between them. The length of the CDR3 is 15 residues. The CDR3 sequence: CAWSLGIHSGNTLYF. The sequenced part of the CDR3 DNA is TGTGCCTGGAGTCTGGGCATCCATTCTGGAAATACGCTCTAT.

As concerns this clone: Mouse gene names apply. The read falls 1 residue short of the CDR3 end, and the missing part is taken from the germline J gene. The chain is built from TRBV13-1 and TRBJ2-2, with 13 bases aligning to TRBD2. This CDR3 is 15 amino acids long. J lost 6 bases, V lost 3 bases, and 2 bases had no gene match. The V gene's germline CDR1 is NSHNY and CDR2 SYGAGN. The CDR3 loop is CASSVGLGGPGQLYF. The covered CDR3 bases are TGTGCCAGCAGTGTTGGACTGGGGGGGCCCGGGCAGCTCTAC.

This clone was counted between two and nine times. The genes and germline here are from mouse. The read stops 1 residue short of the end of the CDR3; the missing end is completed from the germline J gene. V and J are TRBV3 and TRBJ2-1, with 9 positions matching TRBD2. The CDR3 spans 14 residues. The germline gives CDR1 SNHLY, CDR2 FYNGKV (reference sequence). V lost 3 bases and J lost 6; bases outside the gene matches: 3. CDR3 bases read: TGTGCCAGCAGCTTCCTGGGGGGGAGTGCTGAGCAGTTC. It translates to CASSFLGGSAEQF. The whole CDR3 sequence is CASSFLGGSAEQFF.

This clone was seen only a few times. Mouse names are used for the genes. The missing CDR3 end, 1 residue past where the read stops, is filled in from the germline J gene. The V call is TRBV13-1, the J call TRBJ2-7; 10 bases line up with TRBD2. Germline CDR1 NSHNY, CDR2 SYGAGN. J lost 6 bases, V lost 7 bases, and 7 bases had no gene match. The length of the CDR3 is 13 residues. The CDR3 region is CASGLGEGFEQYF. CDR3 bases read: TGTGCCAGCGGACTGGGGGAGGGGTTTGAACAGTAC.

Concerning this clone: Any gene name here is a mouse gene name. The missing CDR3 end, 1 residue past where the read stops, is filled in from the germline J gene. The chain joins TRBV16 to TRBJ1-6; D remains ambiguous. TRBJ1-6 is flagged as an ORF with uncertain function. The germline CDR1 and CDR2 sequences are SGHSA and FRNQAP. V was shortened by 1 base and J by 7 bases, with 5 bases between the two germline ends. The CDR3 sequence is 13 residues long. The CDR3 spells CASSLGQNSPLYF. CDR3 DNA (partial): TGTGCAAGCAGCTTAGGACAAAATTCGCCCCTCTAC.

Details on this clone: The germline and genes are mouse ones. The CDR3 end is not reached by the read, which stops 1 residue before it; the germline J gene fills it in. This chain links TRBV15 with TRBJ1-4; D unclear. Germline V CDR1 and CDR2: SGHND, FRSKSL. The CDR3 covers 12 residues. Between the trimmed V and J ends, which lost 7 bases and 4 bases, there was a span of 7 bases. The CDR3 here is CASTTDNERLFF. The sequenced part of the CDR3 DNA is TGTGCCAGCACTACAGACAACGAAAGATTATTT.

This clone turned up a few times. The gene names here belong to mouse. Sequencing ends 1 residue short of the CDR3 end; the germline J gene provides the rest. The chain has TRBV14 and TRBJ1-4, with 11 bases lining up with TRBD1. This CDR3 region has 15 residues. Losses at the gene ends were 2 bases for V and 7 bases for J; bases not matched to a gene: 4. Germline CDR1 reads SGHDT; CDR2 reads FRDEAV. Incomplete CDR3 DNA: TGTGCCAGCAGTTTAAGGACAGGGGGCGGCGAAAGATTATTT. Amino acids: CASSLRTGGGERLF. The CDR3 reads in full as CASSLRTGGGERLFF.

This clone was picked up one time. Gene names refer to mouse genes. The sequenced fragment ends 1 residue before the CDR3 boundary, so the rest is inferred from the germline J gene. This chain links TRBV2 with TRBJ1-5; no clear D gene. CDR1 is LGHNA and CDR2 is YSYQKL in the germline V gene. This CDR3 has 13 residues. The V gene lost 4 bases and the J gene lost 1 base, with 5 bases spanning the gap. CDR3 bases read: TGTGCCAGCAGCCCGGACAACAACCAGGCTCCGCTT. Translating gives CASSPDNNQAPL. The whole CDR3 reads CASSPDNNQAPLF.

This clone was observed once. The junction differs from germline at one of its ends, possibly a read error. These gene names are mouse names. The read ends 1 residue before the CDR3 terminus; that terminus is restored from the germline J gene. The genes are TRBV13-2 and TRBJ2-7; 7 bases are a match to TRBD1. The CDR3 has 15 amino acids. CDR1 is NNHNN, CDR2 SYGAGS, per germline (reference sequence). This chain's CDR3 is CAGGDPEQGRGEQYF. The CDR3 DNA, read in part, is TGTGCCGGCGGTGATCCGGAACAGGGGAGGGGTGAACAGTAC.

This clone was seen only a few times. Gene names denote mouse genes. The read finishes 1 residue shy of the CDR3 end, and the germline J gene is used to complete it. The J gene is TRBJ1-3, the V gene TRBV3, with unresolved D. This CDR3 spans 12 amino acids. Per the germline V gene, CDR1 is SNHLY and CDR2 is FYNGKV (reference sequence). Between the trimmed V and J ends, which lost 0 bases and 3 bases, there was a span of 0 bases. CDR3 DNA (partial): TGTGCCAGCAGCTTAGCTGGAAATACGCTCTAT. Its protein is CASSLAGNTLY. The whole CDR3 protein is CASSLAGNTLYF.